The 3 T cell receptor beta chains below were found in one sample sequenced in a study of blood T cell repertoires in COVID-19. The data were produced by immunoSEQ multiplex PCR, yet TCRdb's version contains in-frame clones alone and is incomplete. The table has 150,000 to 200,000 clones, roughly 87% seen once; the top ten hold over 4.5%. The sample was peripheral blood. The receptors originated from a human donor in a cohort sampled during active COVID-19.

The V and J genes are TRBV3-1 (or the pseudogene TRBV3-2) and TRBJ2-3; D gene uncertain. CDR1 is LGHDT and CDR2 is YNNKEL in the germline V gene (reference sequence). This CDR3 is 15 amino acids long. Trimming removed 0 bases from V and 8 bases from J, with 15 bases in between. CDR3 DNA: TGTGCCAGCAGCCAAGATGTCCTAGTTCACCGTACGCAGTATTTT. This sequence encodes CASSQDVLVHRTQYF.

The chain recombines TRBV28 with TRBJ2-7, with D uncertain. The germline CDR1 and CDR2 sequences are MDHEN and SYDVKM. CDR3 length: 11 residues. The V and J ends lost 6 bases and 6 bases respectively, with 9 bases between them. The CDR3: CASSSPLEQYF. The CDR3 DNA reads TGTGCCAGCAGCTCTCCACTCGAGCAGTACTTC.

This chain uses TRBV4-1 with TRBJ2-1; 11 bases map to TRBD1. CDR1 MGHRA and CDR2 YSYEKL come from the germline V gene. With 2 bases clipped from V and 4 bases from J, the junction kept 7 bases outside the gene matches. The CDR3 spans 17 residues. The CDR3 DNA reads as TGCGCCAGCAGCCAACCGGACAGGGGGCGTCGGTACAATGAGCAGTTCTTC. It is translated as CASSQPDRGRRYNEQFF.